Described below is a single TCR beta chain sequence and its context. No antigen is known for it. Nothing much larger sits one base from this clone, and base qualities are not available. Participants in the prospective study were enrolled through a virtual design, were aged roughly 18 to 100 years, and lived in 24 United States geographic areas. In the prospective study, cohorts were assigned on the basis of participant-reported clinical history obtained from a screening survey and a study questionnaire. For ImmuneRACE Cohort 3, a participant was defined as recovered based on two consecutive negative NP/OP PCR tests, clearance by a healthcare professional, or resolution of symptoms. In the prospective study, whole blood, serum and a nasopharyngeal or oropharyngeal swab were collected from each participant by mobile phlebotomists. Over a roughly 2-month period, participants in the prospective study had the option of providing additional blood draws and questionnaires. Before DNA extraction, prospective study blood samples were shipped either frozen or at room temperature.

The immunoSEQ Assay, a bias-controlled multiplex PCR, was used to amplify TCRbeta CDR3 regions from genomic DNA. Per the source publication's procedure: The number of nucleated cells in each sample was estimated from the amplification of reference gene primers within the assay. To quantify the absolute abundance of each unique TCRbeta CDR3 rearrangement, sequence reads were collapsed and filtered. For each sample, productive Simpson clonality was calculated as the square root of Simpson's diversity index across productive rearrangements. TCRdb retrieved this table from immuneACCESS and kept in-frame rearrangements only. Not all clones are present; in checked studies, unresolved V genes account for under half, and no reason is known for the remainder. V, J and clone size were drawn from that table, and D and trimming were deduced from the DNA. This sample is represented by roughly 250,000 clones; approximately 85% of them were singletons. The ten top clones hold 1.5% to 2% of the sample.

The data originate from a study of blood T cell repertoires in COVID-19 (dated by TCRdb to 2020 to 2021). Study-level background: The collaborator samples originated in the United States, Italy and Spain and spanned the acute and convalescent phases of COVID-19. The material from the prospective study consisted of cDNA or gDNA derived from T cells, B-cell-depleted T cells, or PBMCs. Deeply sampled blood TCRbeta repertoires from subjects exposed to, actively infected with, or recovered from COVID-19 were included in the dataset. The repertoires were released in a freely available public database meant as a resource for research on the immune response to SARS-CoV-2. The samples were drawn from the first 160 participants of the ongoing ImmuneRACE study and from over 950 subjects provided by 6 global collaborators. Nearly every sample came with metadata listing a de-identified subject ID, COVID-19 status, age in years and sex. Where available, HLA class I and class II types were taken from metadata supplied by the sample provider and were not determined by assay-based typing. Overall results and qualifications from the work: The quantity of clinical and demographic metadata differed by source and by participant and was supplied without curation.

CDR1 and CDR2 (LNHDA, SQIVND) derive from the germline V gene (reference sequence). From cysteine to phenylalanine, the CDR3 is 15 amino acids long. Kept here is only the CDR3 DNA, which spans 45 bases and is read in frame from base 1. Compared with germline, V lacks 6 bases and J lacks 7 bases; bases without a gene match: 13. The chain couples TRBV19 to TRBJ2-7; 9 bases in the junction line up with TRBD1. This receptor was taken from a woman between 50 and 59 years old who had recovered from COVID-19. The material sequenced was PBMCs or T cells enriched from blood (not recorded which). The DNA is TGTGCCAGTAGCTCTCCGAGGGACAGGGCTAGAGAGCAGTACTTC. The encoded protein is CASSSPRDRAREQYF.